The T cell receptor beta chain described here comes from a study of cytomegalovirus exposure and HLA in healthy donors. The wider study: Falling in the Caucasian-associated ancestry cluster were about four fifths of a few hundred genotyped donors. Points from the study as a whole: In a later analysis, V- and J-gene trimming of beta chains associated with a DCLRE1C missense variant, replicated independently.

In this sample, this clone turned up a few times. Its matching antigen is unknown. The PCR used 60 Vbeta and 13 Jbeta primers. The protocol was immunoSEQ multiplex PCR, while the TCRdb copy is restricted to in-frame clones and leaves out a portion. The data show over 150,000 clones, over 60% seen once. The germline CDR1 and CDR2 sequences are MNHEY and SVGAGI. CDR3 length: 12 amino acids. Trimming left V 8 bases short and J 7 bases short, with 11 bases between. The sequencing sample was made of PBMCs. The gene calls are TRBV6-5 and TRBJ1-4; D may be TRBD1 (5 bases). The source is a woman aged 25-40 years in good health and CMV-seronegative. The CDR3 DNA follows: TGTGCCAGCGGGCAGGGTGGTGAAAAACTGTTTTTT. Its translation is CASGQGGEKLFF.